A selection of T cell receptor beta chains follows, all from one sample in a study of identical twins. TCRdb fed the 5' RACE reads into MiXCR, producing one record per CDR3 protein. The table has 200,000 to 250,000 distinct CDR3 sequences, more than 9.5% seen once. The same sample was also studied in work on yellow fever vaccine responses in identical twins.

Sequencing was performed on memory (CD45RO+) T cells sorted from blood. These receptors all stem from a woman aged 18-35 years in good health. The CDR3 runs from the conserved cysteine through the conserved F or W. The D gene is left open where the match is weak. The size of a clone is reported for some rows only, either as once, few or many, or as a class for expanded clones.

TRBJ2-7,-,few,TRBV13,TGTGCCAGCAGCTTGGAGGCCCCAGGGTCCGAGCAGTACTTC,CASSLEAPGSEQYF
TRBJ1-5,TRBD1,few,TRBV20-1,TGCAGTGCTAGGGAGCCGGGACAGGGTCTGGGACAGCCCCAGCATTTT,CSAREPGQGLGQPQHF
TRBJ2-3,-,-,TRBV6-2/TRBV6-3,TGTGCCAGCAGTTACTCGGAAACCACAGATACGCAGTATTTT,CASSYSETTDTQYF
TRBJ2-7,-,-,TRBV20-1,TGCAGTGCTAGGAACCCCAGAGCGGTTTCCTACGAGCAGTACTTC,CSARNPRAVSYEQYF
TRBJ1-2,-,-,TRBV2,TGTGCCAGCAGCCCCGGGCCTTATGGCTACACCTTC,CASSPGPYGYTF
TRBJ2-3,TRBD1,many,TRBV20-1,TGCAGTGCTATCCGGCCAGGGGGTAGGACAGATACGCAGTATTTT,CSAIRPGGRTDTQYF
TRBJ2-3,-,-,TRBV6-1,TGTGCCAGCAGTCGGCCGGACGGAAGCACAGATACGCAGTATTTT,CASSRPDGSTDTQYF
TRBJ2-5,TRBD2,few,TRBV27,TGTGCCAGCAGACCCGGACTAGCGGGGGAGACCCAGTACTTC,CASRPGLAGETQYF
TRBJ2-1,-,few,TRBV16,TGTGCCAGCAGCCAGGTGAGCGGTAACAATGAGCAGTTCTTC,CASSQVSGNNEQFF
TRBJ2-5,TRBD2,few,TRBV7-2,TGTGCCAGCTTCCTTCGGACTAGCGGTAAAGAGACCCAGTACTTC,CASFLRTSGKETQYF
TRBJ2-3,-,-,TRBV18,TGTGCCAGCTCACCATTGAGTCCCACAGGTTCGATACTCACAGATACGCAGTATTTT,CASSPLSPTGSILTDTQYF
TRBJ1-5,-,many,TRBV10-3,TGTGCCATCAGTGCAGAGAGCAATCAGCCCCAGCATTTT,CAISAESNQPQHF
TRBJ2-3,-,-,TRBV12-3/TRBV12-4,TGTGCCAGCAGTTTCGAGACCCTGAACACAGATACGCAGTATTTT,CASSFETLNTDTQYF
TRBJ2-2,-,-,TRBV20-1,TGCAGTGCCCGGTTTGGTTACACCGGGGAGCTGTTTTTT,CSARFGYTGELFF
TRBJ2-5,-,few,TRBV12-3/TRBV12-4,TGTGCCAGCAGTCCCCGACGTTTGGGCCGCCTCGGGTCCCAGTACTTC,CASSPRRLGRLGSQYF
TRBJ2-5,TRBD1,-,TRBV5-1,TGCGCCAGTTATGGACAGGGTGGAGAGACCCAGTACTTC,CASYGQGGETQYF
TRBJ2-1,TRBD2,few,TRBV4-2,TGTGCCAGCAGCCAAGCTGGGTTAGCGGGAGGGATCGCCTACAATGAGCAGTTCTTC,CASSQAGLAGGIAYNEQFF
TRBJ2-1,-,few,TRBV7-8,TGTGCCAGCAGCTTAGTCGGCGGGACAATAGAGCAGTTCTTC,CASSLVGGTIEQFF
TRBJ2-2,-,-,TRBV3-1,TGTGCCAGCAGCCAAGGCGGGCGGGCCTTAAACACCGGGGAGCTGTTTTTT,CASSQGGRALNTGELFF
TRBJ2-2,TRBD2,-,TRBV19,TGTGCCAGTAGCGGGAGCGGGGCCACCGGGGAGCTGTTTTTT,CASSGSGATGELFF
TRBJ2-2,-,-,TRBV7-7,TGTGCTAGCAGCTTGAGTCCCGTACAGTCCAACGGGGAGCTGTTTTTT,CASSLSPVQSNGELFF
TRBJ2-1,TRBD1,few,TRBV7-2,TGTGCCAGCAGCTTAGACCGGACAGGGTACAATGAGCAGTTCTTC,CASSLDRTGYNEQFF
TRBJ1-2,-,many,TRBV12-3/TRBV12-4,TGTGCCAGCAGGATTTCAGCCGGGAGTAGTGGCTACACCTTC,CASRISAGSSGYTF
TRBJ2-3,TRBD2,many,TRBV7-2,TGTGCCAGCAGCCCTCGGACTAGCGGGAGCGCAGATACGCAGTATTTT,CASSPRTSGSADTQYF
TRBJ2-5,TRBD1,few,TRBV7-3,TGTGCCAGCAGCGCAAGCCTTGGACAGGCGGAGACCCAGTACTTC,CASSASLGQAETQYF
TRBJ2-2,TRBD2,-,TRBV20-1,TGCAGTGCTATCTCTAGCGGGAGGAGAAGGGCCGGGGAGCTGTTTTTT,CSAISSGRRRAGELFF
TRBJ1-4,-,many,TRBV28,TGTGCCGTTTCCGGGGATGAAAAACTGTTTTTT,CAVSGDEKLFF
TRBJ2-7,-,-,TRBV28,TGTGCCAGCAGTGACAGTTCTTCTATCCACTACAAGCAGTACTTC,CASSDSSSIHYKQYF
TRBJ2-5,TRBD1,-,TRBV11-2,TGTGCCAGCAGTAAGGACAGGGTGGAGACCCAGTACTTC,CASSKDRVETQYF
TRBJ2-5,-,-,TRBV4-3,TGCGCCAGCAGCCAAGAAGCCCAGGGTTGGGAGACCCAGTACTTC,CASSQEAQGWETQYF
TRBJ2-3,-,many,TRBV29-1,TGCAGCGTTGAAGTGCGGGGCACAGATACGCAGTATTTT,CSVEVRGTDTQYF
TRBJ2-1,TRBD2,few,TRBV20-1,TGCAGTGCTATTAGTCTAGCGGGAGGATCGAGCTCCTACAATGAGCAGTTCTTC,CSAISLAGGSSSYNEQFF
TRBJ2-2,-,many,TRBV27,TGTGCCAGCAGTCTCAGGAGCACCGGGGAGCTGTTTTTT,CASSLRSTGELFF
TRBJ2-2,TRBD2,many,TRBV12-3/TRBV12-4,TGTGCCAGCACCAAAGGGACTAGCGGGAAGGGTCGCACCGGGGAGCTGTTTTTT,CASTKGTSGKGRTGELFF
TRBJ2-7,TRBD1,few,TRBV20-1,TGCAGTGCAACTAGCCTCAGGGACAGGACTTTCGAGCAGTACTTC,CSATSLRDRTFEQYF
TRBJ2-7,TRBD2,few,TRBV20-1,TGCAGTGCTAGACCTTCTAGCGGGAGGGCCAGTACGGTCCAGCAGTACTTC,CSARPSSGRASTVQQYF
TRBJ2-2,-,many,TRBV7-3,TGTGCCAGCAGCTTAACAACAGGCACCGGGGAGCTGTTTTTT,CASSLTTGTGELFF
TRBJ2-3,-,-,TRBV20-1,TGCAGTGCTACACGACTGGATACGCAGTATTTT,CSATRLDTQYF
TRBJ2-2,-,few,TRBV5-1,TGCGCCAGCAGCATGACGGGGGAGAACACCGGGGAGCTGTTTTTT,CASSMTGENTGELFF
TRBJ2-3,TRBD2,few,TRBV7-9,TGTGCCAGCAGCACGAGCGGGAGGACAGATACGCAGTATTTT,CASSTSGRTDTQYF
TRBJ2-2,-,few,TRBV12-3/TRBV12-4,TGTGCCAGCAGTGGTGCTAGCGTTAACACCGGGGAGCTGTTTTTT,CASSGASVNTGELFF
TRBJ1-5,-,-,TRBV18,TGTGCCAGCTCACAGGGTCGCGATCAGCCCCAGCATTTT,CASSQGRDQPQHF